These 8 T cell receptor beta chains were all obtained from the same sample, sequenced in a study of blood T cell repertoires in COVID-19. This table comes from immunoSEQ multiplex PCR, and its TCRdb copy is limited to in-frame clones, with some not included. The sample includes tens of thousands of clones, 70% to 80% of them seen just once. The material sequenced was peripheral blood. The receptors here all came from a man aged 45-65 years with active or convalescent COVID-19.

CDR3 DNA: TGTGCCAGCAGCGGGACAGGGGGCGGCGGCTACACCTTC. Translating it yields CASSGTGGGGYTF. The chain links TRBV7-8 to TRBJ1-2, with 12 bases aligning to TRBD1. Per the germline V gene, CDR1 is SGHVS and CDR2 is FQNEAQ. CDR3 length: 13 residues. J lost 8 bases, V lost 5 bases, and 3 bases had no gene match.

In regard to this clone: One end of the junction varies from germline; a read error may be responsible. The J gene is TRBJ2-2, the V gene TRBV6-5; a possible D gene is TRBD2 (6 bases). Germline V gene data show CDR1 as MNHEY and CDR2 as SVGAGI. This CDR3 has 15 residues. The CDR3 loop reads CASSYFLHNTGGLFF. The DNA of the CDR3 is TGTGCCAGCAGTTACTTTCTCCATAACACCGGGGGGCTGTTTTTT.

The chain recombines TRBV3-1 (or the pseudogene TRBV3-2) with TRBJ2-7, with 12 positions matching TRBD2. V was clipped by 4 bases and J by 5 bases; unmatched bases: 18. This CDR3 is built from 19 residues. From germline, CDR1 is LGHDT and CDR2 YNNKEL (reference sequence). The CDR3 region is CASSPRGLAGSSGWNEQYF. For the CDR3, the DNA is TGTGCCAGCAGCCCTCGCGGACTAGCGGGGTCCTCGGGTTGGAACGAGCAGTACTTC.

This sequence joins TRBV27 and TRBJ2-7, with 9 bases fitting TRBD1. CDR1 and CDR2 from the germline V gene are MNHEY and SMNVEV (reference sequence). The CDR3 is made up of 17 amino acids. The ends lost 4 bases at V and 3 bases at J; junction bases unmatched: 13. The CDR3 protein is CASSYRGRLTADYEQYF. The CDR3 DNA reads as TGTGCCAGCAGTTACAGGGGGCGGCTGACTGCAGACTACGAGCAGTACTTC.

V gene TRBV23-1 combines with J gene TRBJ2-7; 10 bases match TRBD2. TRBV23-1 is given ORF status, its function remaining uncertain. Germline trimming cut 3 bases from V and 7 bases from J; bases unmatched to any gene: 18. The CDR3 length is 18 residues. CDR3 nucleotide sequence: TGCGCCAGCAGTCACCCGGGGCTAGCGGGGGACTACGAGCGAGAGCAGTACTTC. Residues: CASSHPGLAGDYEREQYF.

This clone was counted ten times or more. V and J are TRBV10-3 and TRBJ2-1; TRBD1 aligns across 8 bases. There are 12 residues in the CDR3. The V and J ends lost 4 bases and 7 bases, in that order; junction bases with no gene match: 0. Germline-derived CDR1 and CDR2 are ENHRY and SYGVKD. The CDR3 nucleotides read TGTGCCATCAGTGGACAGGGGAATGAGCAGTTCTTC. It specifies CAISGQGNEQFF.

This clone was detected only a few times. The CDR3 loop reads CASSSQANYGYTF. The CDR3 DNA reads TGTGCCAGCAGTTCGCAGGCTAACTATGGCTACACCTTC. This rearrangement joins TRBV27 to TRBJ1-2, with unresolved D. CDR1 and CDR2 from the germline V gene are MNHEY and SMNVEV (reference sequence). Trimming stripped 4 bases from V and 0 bases from J, with 6 bases between. The CDR3 runs 13 residues.

The rearrangement links TRBV9 to TRBJ2-5, with TRBD2 matching over 9 bases. The V and J ends lost 0 bases and 3 bases, in that order; junction bases with no gene match: 6. Germline V lookup: CDR1 SGDLS, CDR2 YYNGEE. The CDR3 loop spans 16 amino acids. The CDR3 is CASSVGQRGVKETQYF. CDR3 DNA sequence: TGTGCCAGCAGCGTAGGTCAGCGGGGGGTAAAAGAGACCCAGTACTTC.